Below are 29 T cell receptor beta chains sequenced from a single sample in a study of shared clonotypes between healthy human individuals. CD45RO negativity and positive selection for CCR7 defined naive CD8 cells, a population that excluded terminally differentiated effector memory CD45RA+ cells. The table came from immunoSEQ multiplex PCR; TCRdb's copy has only in-frame clones and leaves some out. Of roughly 2,000,000 clones listed, around 93% were seen once; the top ten hold roughly 1.7%. The sequencing input was naive CD8+ T cells from PBMCs. These receptors originate from a man between 18 and 35 years old in good health. Some clones in this sample may be carry-over from other donors' samples.

This chain links TRBV27 with TRBJ2-7; 10 nucleotides agree with TRBD2. V was pared by 1 base and J by 4 bases, with 10 bases of the junction left unmatched. The CDR3 covers 17 residues. Germline V gene sequence: CDR1 MNHEY, CDR2 SMNVEV (reference sequence). The CDR3 coding sequence is TGTGCCAGCAGTTTATTGAAGTTTCCGGGACTAGCGTACGAGCAGTACTTC. Translation gives CASSLLKFPGLAYEQYF.

V and J are TRBV4-3 and TRBJ1-4, with 8 bases identical to TRBD1. Looked up from germline, CDR1 is LGHNA and CDR2 is YSLEER. J gave up 9 bases and V 1 base, and 7 bases lay outside the gene matches. CDR3 length: 15 residues. The CDR3 here is CASSQGSGQGKKLFF. The CDR3 region has the DNA TGCGCCAGCAGCCAAGGCTCTGGACAGGGTAAAAAACTGTTTTTT.

This clone came up once. This sequence joins TRBV27 and TRBJ2-1; 12 nucleotides match TRBD2. The germline CDR1 and CDR2 sequences are MNHEY and SMNVEV (reference sequence). With V trimmed by 0 bases and J by 8 bases, 8 bases remained unmatched. CDR3 size: 17 residues. CDR3 nucleotides: TGTGCCAGCAGTTTATCCCCTGGACTAGCGGGAACTTATGAGCAGTTCTTC. Encoded protein: CASSLSPGLAGTYEQFF.

This chain uses TRBV29-1 with TRBJ2-2; possibly TRBD2 for D (6 bases). The CDR3 consists of 10 residues. The germline V gene encodes CDR1 SQVTM and CDR2 ANQGSEA. V was shortened by 6 bases and J by 7 bases, with 6 bases between the two germline ends. The CDR3 nucleotides read TGCAGCGTGGGGGGCGGGGAGCTGTTTTTT. This sequence encodes CSVGGGELFF.

The chain employs TRBV6-5 and TRBJ2-1; TRBD2 aligns across 7 bases. Germline-derived CDR1 and CDR2 are MNHEY and SVGAGI. This CDR3 spans 16 amino acids. V dropped 4 bases and J dropped 3; count of bases not matched to a gene: 9. The CDR3 reads CASSSGGRAYYNEQFF. CDR3 bases: TGTGCCAGCAGTTCCGGAGGGAGGGCCTACTACAATGAGCAGTTCTTC.

About this clone itself: The same CDR3 can be traced to other DNA sequences in this sample. V usage is TRBV27 and J usage is TRBJ2-7; 9 nucleotides match TRBD1. Germline V gene sequence: CDR1 MNHEY, CDR2 SMNVEV (reference sequence). V lost 3 bases and J lost 3; bases outside the gene matches: 3. The CDR3 sequence is 14 residues long. This CDR3 is CASSLGQGGYEQYF. CDR3 in DNA: TGTGCCAGCAGTTTGGGACAGGGAGGCTACGAGCAGTACTTC.

As to this clone: An end of the junction does not agree with germline; a read error may underlie this. The chain employs TRBV27 and TRBJ2-4, with TRBD2 identical over 7 bases. The CDR3 loop spans 13 amino acids. The V gene's germline CDR1 is MNHEY and CDR2 SMNVEV (reference sequence). CDR3 DNA: TGTGCCAGCAGACCTGTTGCGGGGGTACCGCTCAACTTC. The encoded protein is CASRPVAGVPLNF.

A word on this clone: This sample also contains other DNA sequences that code for the same CDR3. The V call is TRBV9, the J call TRBJ2-1; 9 positions match TRBD2. With 0 bases clipped from V and 7 bases from J, the junction kept 5 bases outside the gene matches. CDR1 is SGDLS, CDR2 YYNGEE, per germline. This CDR3 has 15 amino acids. CDR3 in amino acids: CASSVAGGRGNEQFF. CDR3 sequence (DNA): TGTGCCAGCAGCGTAGCTGGCGGGAGGGGAAATGAGCAGTTCTTC.

The CDR3 DNA sequence: TGTGCCAGCAACACACGGCAAACCCAAACAGATACGCAGTATTTT. This gives the protein CASNTRQTQTDTQYF. The chain has TRBV9 and TRBJ2-3; D remains ambiguous. The CDR3 has 15 amino acids. The V and J ends lost 6 bases and 3 bases respectively, with 17 bases between them. The germline V gene has CDR1 SGDLS and CDR2 YYNGEE.

The count of this clone is one. The chain has TRBV28 and TRBJ2-7, with a tentative D call TRBD2 (5 bases). This CDR3 comprises 13 residues. CDR1 is MDHEN and CDR2 is SYDVKM in the germline V gene. Trimming took off 5 bases at V and 3 bases at J, with 11 bases between the two ends. CDR3 sequence (DNA): TGTGCCAGCAGTAGATTTCGGGACTACGAGCAGTACTTC. It encodes CASSRFRDYEQYF.

This clone showed up just once. This sample also contains other DNA sequences that code for the same CDR3. J is TRBJ2-1 and V is TRBV19; 8 bases align to TRBD2. CDR3 length: 14 residues. From germline, CDR1 is LNHDA and CDR2 SQIVND (reference sequence). The V gene end was trimmed by 7 bases and the J gene end by 6 bases; junction bases not matched to a gene: 8. The CDR3 region is CASTPSGSGNEQFF. The CDR3, as DNA: TGTGCCAGTACCCCAAGCGGGAGCGGCAATGAGCAGTTCTTC. Together with reference TRBV19 and TRBJ2-1, the CDR3 gives the full variable domain: DGGITQSPKYLFRKEGQNVTLSCEQNLNHDAMYWYRQDPGQGLRLIYYSQIVNDFQKGDIAEGYSVSREKKESFPLTVTSAQKNPTAFYLCASTPSGSGNEQFFGPGTRLTVL.

The chain couples TRBV23-1 to TRBJ2-7; 8 bases agree with TRBD2. TRBV23-1 is classed as an ORF, of uncertain function. J was trimmed by 2 bases and V by 0 bases; bases with no gene match: 9. This CDR3 has 17 residues. CDR3 nucleotide sequence: TGCGCCAGCAGTCAATCAAAAGGCGGGACTAGGACCTACGAGCAGTACTTC. Translation: CASSQSKGGTRTYEQYF.

The chain is built from TRBV5-1 and TRBJ2-1, with 11 nucleotides matching TRBD2. CDR1 is SGHRS, CDR2 YFSETQ, per germline. V dropped 0 bases and J dropped 10; count of bases not matched to a gene: 9. CDR3 length: 16 amino acids. CDR3 loop: CASSLAWGLAVKEQFF. The CDR3 region has the DNA TGCGCCAGCAGCTTGGCCTGGGGACTAGCGGTAAAGGAGCAGTTCTTC.

The J gene is TRBJ1-4, the V gene TRBV20-1; D remains unclear. V was trimmed by 2 bases and J by 10 bases, leaving 8 bases between them. This CDR3 comprises 11 residues. The germline gives CDR1 DFQATT, CDR2 SNEGSKA (reference sequence). The CDR3 DNA sequence: TGCAGTGCTAGACTGGGAGGAAAACTGTTTTTT. Translation gives CSARLGGKLFF.

The rearrangement uses TRBV7-9 and TRBJ2-3; no clear D gene. Germline V gene data show CDR1 as SEHNR and CDR2 as FQNEAQ (reference sequence). The V gene lost 5 bases and the J gene lost 1 base, with 10 bases spanning the gap. This CDR3 is built from 14 residues. The CDR3 is CASSPPDGTDTQYF. CDR3 nucleotide sequence: TGTGCCAGCAGCCCCCCGGACGGCACAGATACGCAGTATTTT.

The chain is built from TRBV28 and TRBJ1-1; D not certain. This CDR3 contains 12 residues. In germline, CDR1 is MDHEN, CDR2 SYDVKM. V gave up 3 bases and J gave up 3 bases, with 5 bases separating them. The CDR3 loop is CASSFVDTEAFF. The CDR3 DNA sequence: TGTGCCAGCAGTTTTGTGGACACTGAAGCTTTCTTT.

This clone is a singleton in its sample. J is TRBJ1-5 and V is TRBV27, with a possible D match to TRBD1 (6 bases). Germline CDR1 MNHEY, CDR2 SMNVEV (reference sequence). V was trimmed by 6 bases and J by 1 base, leaving 10 bases between them. CDR3 length equals 14 residues. CDR3 nucleotide sequence: TGTGCCAGCAGCGCCGGACAGAGCAATCAGCCCCAGCATTTT. Its protein product is CASSAGQSNQPQHF.

The rearrangement links TRBV9 to TRBJ2-3; D is possibly TRBD1 (5 bases). Looked up from germline, CDR1 is SGDLS and CDR2 is YYNGEE. The CDR3 consists of 15 residues. V dropped 3 bases and J dropped 2 bases, with 13 bases sitting between them. The CDR3 loop is CASSAYDRYTDTQYF. The CDR3 bases are TGTGCCAGCAGCGCCTACGACAGATACACAGATACGCAGTATTTT. Filled out from reference TRBV9 and TRBJ2-3, the complete variable domain reads DSGVTQTPKHLITATGQRVTLRCSPRSGDLSVYWYQQSLDQGLQFLIQYYNGEERAKGNILERFSAQQFPDLHSELNLSSLELGDSALYFCASSAYDRYTDTQYFGPGTRLTVL.

CDR3 sequence: CASSEASLAGWYEQYF. CDR3 bases: TGTGCCAGCAGTGAAGCGTCTCTAGCGGGTTGGTACGAGCAGTACTTC. The chain employs TRBV6-1 and TRBJ2-7; 8 nucleotides match TRBD2. The CDR3 extends over 16 amino acids. Germline V gives CDR1 MNHNS, CDR2 SASEGT. Unmatched junction bases numbered 8, after V lost 0 bases and J lost 4 bases.

A remark on this clone: The sample contains more than one DNA sequence encoding this CDR3. This rearrangement joins TRBV27 to TRBJ2-1; 8 bases line up with TRBD1. The trim removed 6 bases at V and 2 bases at J, leaving 6 bases unmatched. The germline gives CDR1 MNHEY, CDR2 SMNVEV (reference sequence). The CDR3 is 15 amino acids. The CDR3 sequence is CASSLAGGAYNEQFF. For the CDR3, the DNA is TGTGCCAGCAGCCTCGCAGGGGGCGCCTACAATGAGCAGTTCTTC.

CDR3 coding DNA: TGTGCCAGCAGTCCATCAGCGGGAGGATACAATGAGCAGTTCTTC. Protein product: CASSPSAGGYNEQFF. The chain links TRBV28 to TRBJ2-1; 9 bases map to TRBD2. CDR3 size: 15 residues. V lost 5 bases and J lost 4; bases outside the gene matches: 6. CDR1 MDHEN and CDR2 SYDVKM come from the germline V gene.

The chain uses TRBV5-1 and TRBJ2-2; D is undetermined. Deletions cut 1 base from V and 1 base from J, with 11 bases between. Germline CDR1 is SGHRS and CDR2 is YFSETQ. The CDR3 spans 16 residues. CDR3 in DNA: TGCGCCAGCAGCTTGAATGCAGTCCTGAACACCGGGGAGCTGTTTTTT. This codes for CASSLNAVLNTGELFF.

This clone was counted a few times. The CDR3 DNA is TGTGCCAGCAGCTTGGCTGGATATGGCTACACCTTC. Residues: CASSLAGYGYTF. The chain recombines TRBV11-1 with TRBJ1-2; D remains unclear. Trimming removed 3 bases at V and 5 bases at J, with 7 bases between. CDR1 SGHAT and CDR2 FQDESV come from the germline V gene (reference sequence). The CDR3 length is 12 residues.

J is TRBJ2-7 and V is TRBV7-8, with 8 positions matching TRBD1. The ends lost 5 bases at V and 2 bases at J; junction bases unmatched: 5. Germline CDR1 and CDR2: SGHVS and FQNEAQ. The CDR3 is 14 amino acids. In DNA form, the CDR3 reads TGTGCCAGCAGCCGAACAGGGGGAGCCTACGAGCAGTACTTC. Translating it yields CASSRTGGAYEQYF.

The V and J genes are TRBV7-2 and TRBJ2-7, with a possible D match to TRBD2 (6 bases). The germline CDR1 and CDR2 sequences are SGHTA and FQGNSA. The ends were cut back, 7 bases at V and 1 base at J, with 11 bases in the middle. The CDR3 length is 13 residues. The CDR3 DNA reads as TGTGCCAGCACGTCTAGCGAATCCTACGAGCAGTACTTC. Translating it yields CASTSSESYEQYF.

The chain recombines TRBV14 with TRBJ2-7, with TRBD1 matching 8 bases. Unmatched junction bases numbered 4, after V lost 3 bases and J lost 3 bases. Germline V CDR1 and CDR2: SGHDN, FVKESK. The CDR3 is 14 amino acids. CDR3 in DNA: TGTGCCAGCAGCCAGTGGACAGGGATCTACGAGCAGTACTTC. Amino acid sequence: CASSQWTGIYEQYF.

The V gene is TRBV7-9, the J gene TRBJ2-7; D might be TRBD2 (6 bases). V was clipped by 2 bases and J by 6 bases, with 11 bases between them. Germline CDR1 and CDR2: SEHNR and FQNEAQ (reference sequence). This CDR3 is 13 amino acids long. CDR3 protein: CASSLPGGVEQYF. The CDR3 region has the DNA TGTGCCAGCAGCTTACCCGGGGGAGTCGAGCAGTACTTC. The whole variable domain, filled in from reference TRBV7-9 and TRBJ2-7, reads DTGVSQNPRHKITKRGQNVTFRCDPISEHNRLYWYRQTLGQGPEFLTYFQNEAQLEKSRLLSDRFSAERPKGSFSTLEIQRTEQGDSAMYLCASSLPGGVEQYFGPGTRLTVT.

The chain couples TRBV2 to TRBJ2-2; D might be TRBD1 or TRBD2, each matching 6 bases. The V gene's germline CDR1 is SNHLY and CDR2 FYNNEI. Trimming removed 7 bases at V and 6 bases at J, with 15 bases between. The CDR3 runs 14 residues. As DNA, the CDR3 is TGTGCCAGCAACTTCGGGGGCGCCGCCGGGGAGCTGTTTTTT. This gives the protein CASNFGGAAGELFF.

The chain recombines TRBV4-3 with TRBJ2-1; tentative D call: TRBD1 (6 bases). The V end was cut by 1 base, the J end by 10 bases, with 14 bases between. The CDR3 is 14 amino acids. The germline V gene has CDR1 LGHNA and CDR2 YSLEER. CDR3 in DNA: TGCGCCAGCAGCCAAGTAGGGGGTAGAGGAGAGCAGTTCTTC. Translation: CASSQVGGRGEQFF.